The 11 T cell receptor beta chains below all came from one sample that was sequenced in a study of T cells after yellow fever vaccination (dated by TCRdb to between 2018 and 2021). The library was built by means of 5' RACE. The run used an Illumina NovaSeq 6000. TCRdb itself trimmed the public reads at Q25 with fastp, ran MiXCR and retained productive beta chains. Rows are unified per CDR3 protein, each entry keeping the most common DNA and genes. The sample table records about 120,000 distinct CDR3 sequences; about 8.4% of these occur just once. The ten top clones hold approximately 37% of the sample. This sample's treatment or condition label indicates: live attenuated yellow fever vaccine strain. Material: CD8+ T cells sorted from PBMCs, obtained on the day of the yellow fever booster vaccination. Every receptor here comes from a man aged 18 to 29 who received the YFV17D yellow fever vaccine.

There are many counts of this clonotype. The genes are TRBV5-1 and TRBJ2-7; TRBD1 agrees at 10 bases. Germline V gene data show CDR1 as SGHRS and CDR2 as YFSETQ. CDR3 length: 15 amino acids. J gave up 5 bases and V 0 bases, and 5 bases lay outside the gene matches. In DNA, the CDR3 is TGCGCCAGCAGCTTGGAAGGACAGGGGGGGGACGAGCAGTACTTC. Encoded protein: CASSLEGQGGDEQYF.

The J gene is TRBJ2-2, the V gene TRBV12-3 or TRBV12-4; maybe TRBD2 (5 bases). The CDR3 runs to 14 residues. Trimming took 7 bases from V and 5 from J, leaving 14 bases between them. DNA of the CDR3: TGTGCCAGCAAGGGCGGGCGAGGAACCGGGGAGCTGTTTTTT. Encoded protein: CASKGGRGTGELFF.

This clonotype was detected ten times or more. The chain carries TRBV4-3 and TRBJ1-4; TRBD1 matches 9 bases. After removal of 1 base from V and 5 bases from J, the junction contained 5 bases not matched to a gene. Germline V gives CDR1 LGHNA, CDR2 YSLEER. The CDR3 is 16 residues long. As DNA, the CDR3 is TGCGCCAGCAGCCAAGCCCCCGGGACAGGGAATGAAAAACTGTTTTTT. This sequence encodes CASSQAPGTGNEKLFF.

The rearrangement uses TRBV12-3 or TRBV12-4 and TRBJ1-1; possible D gene TRBD1, 6 bases. Trimming left V 4 bases short and J 1 base short, with 7 bases between. The CDR3 has 13 amino acids. The CDR3, as DNA: TGTGCCAGCAGTTGGGACAAGAACACTGAAGCTTTCTTT. This encodes CASSWDKNTEAFF.

V is TRBV2 and J is TRBJ2-5; tentatively, D is TRBD2 (6 bases). The CDR3 extends over 15 amino acids. Trimming cost V 7 bases and J 4 bases, with 19 bases left between them. The germline V gene has CDR1 SNHLY and CDR2 FYNNEI. The CDR3 DNA sequence: TGTGCCAGCACCCCATTCGGCGGGGTAGGAGAGACCCAGTACTTC. Residues: CASTPFGGVGETQYF.

This sequence joins TRBV6-2 or TRBV6-3 and TRBJ2-7, with 9 bases matching TRBD1. V was pared by 6 bases and J by 0 bases, with 3 bases of the junction left unmatched. There are 14 residues in the CDR3. Per the germline V gene, CDR1 is MNHEY and CDR2 is SVGEGT. The CDR3 is CASRWGQGSYEQYF. The CDR3 DNA sequence: TGTGCCAGCAGATGGGGACAGGGCTCCTACGAGCAGTACTTC.

This clonotype is classed as medium-sized. The genes are TRBV27 and TRBJ1-4; the D is unclear. CDR1 is MNHEY, CDR2 SMNVEV, per germline (reference sequence). The CDR3 spans 15 residues. Trimming took off 3 bases at V and 5 bases at J, with 13 bases between the two ends. This CDR3 is CASSFMPDRNEKLFF. The CDR3 coding sequence is TGTGCCAGCAGTTTCATGCCAGACCGAAATGAAAAACTGTTTTTT.

V is TRBV4-1 and J is TRBJ2-7, with D perhaps matching TRBD2 (5 bases). The CDR3 covers 14 residues. V was shortened by 0 bases and J by 4 bases, with 10 bases between the two germline ends. From germline, CDR1 is MGHRA and CDR2 YSYEKL. The CDR3 sequence is CASSQDDRGYEQYV. As DNA, the CDR3 is TGCGCCAGCAGCCAAGATGATCGGGGTTACGAGCAGTACGTC.

The genes are TRBV3-1 and TRBJ1-6; no clear D. The V gene lost 2 bases and the J gene lost 7 bases, with 3 bases spanning the gap. Looked up from germline, CDR1 is LGHDT and CDR2 is YNNKEL (reference sequence). This CDR3 is built from 12 residues. Written as DNA, the CDR3 is TGTGCCAGCAGCCAACCGAATTCACCCCTCCACTTT. Translating it yields CASSQPNSPLHF.

This chain links TRBV24-1 with TRBJ2-2, with D perhaps assigned TRBD1 or TRBD2 (5 bases each). Trimming pared 4 bases from V and 1 base from J, leaving 18 bases between. The CDR3 has 18 residues. Germline assignment: CDR1 KGHDR and CDR2 SFDVKD. The CDR3 is CATSDGAVGQMNTGELFF. CDR3 bases: TGTGCCACCAGTGACGGGGCCGTCGGTCAGATGAACACCGGGGAGCTGTTTTTT.

Many counts were recorded for this clonotype. The chain combines TRBV7-9 with TRBJ2-7; D tentatively reads TRBD1 or TRBD2 (6 bases each). This CDR3 has 18 residues. CDR1 and CDR2 (germline): SEHNR, FQNEAQ (reference sequence). The ends were cut back, 5 bases at V and 1 base at J, with 24 bases in the middle. CDR3 in DNA: TGTGCCAGCAGCCCGACTAGTGGCCCGGACAGAGGATCCTACGAGCAGTACGTC. It specifies CASSPTSGPDRGSYEQYV.